This is a list of T cell receptor beta chains from one sample in a study of blood T cell repertoires in COVID-19. TCRdb keeps only in-frame clones here, not all; method: immunoSEQ multiplex PCR. The repertoire holds roughly 250,000 clones, roughly 90% seen once, with roughly 2.1% in the top ten. Sequenced: PBMCs or T cells enriched from blood (not recorded which). The receptors were gathered from a woman aged 40 to 49 with acute COVID-19. CDR3s include the opening cysteine and the closing phenylalanine or tryptophan. The order of the fields is V gene, J gene, D gene, clone size, CDR3 DNA, CDR3 protein. A D gene is named only where the DNA matches it firmly. The size entry is marked missing in some rows and otherwise reads once, few, many or a size class.

v_call: TRBV11-2; j_call: TRBJ1-2; d_call: .; clone_size: .; cdr3_nt: TGTGCCAGCAGCTTAGAGCGCAGGGGAAAATTAAGCGGCTACACCTTC; cdr3_aa: CASSLERRGKLSGYTF
v_call: TRBV11-2; j_call: TRBJ2-1; d_call: .; clone_size: .; cdr3_nt: TGTGCCAGCAGCTTTTTTAGTGGTAGCAGGGACAATGAGCAGTTCTTC; cdr3_aa: CASSFFSGSRDNEQFF
v_call: TRBV7-6; j_call: TRBJ1-1; d_call: .; clone_size: .; cdr3_nt: TGTGCCAGCAGCTTAGAGCAGAACACTGAAGCTTTCTTT; cdr3_aa: CASSLEQNTEAFF
v_call: TRBV7-2; j_call: TRBJ1-2; d_call: TRBD1; clone_size: .; cdr3_nt: TGTGCCAGCAGCTTATCAACCTTTCAGACAGGGGGCTACACCTTC; cdr3_aa: CASSLSTFQTGGYTF
v_call: TRBV6-4; j_call: TRBJ2-7; d_call: TRBD2; clone_size: few; cdr3_nt: TGTGCCAGCAGTGAGGCAGCGGGAGAGGGCTACGAGCAGTACTTC; cdr3_aa: CASSEAAGEGYEQYF
v_call: TRBV7-9; j_call: TRBJ2-7; d_call: .; clone_size: once; cdr3_nt: TGTGCCAGCAGCTTCCAACAGGGTGCGTACGAGCAGTACTTC; cdr3_aa: CASSFQQGAYEQYF
v_call: TRBV6-6; j_call: TRBJ2-1; d_call: .; clone_size: .; cdr3_nt: TGTGCCAGTTATTTGGACAGACTCTCCTACAATGAGCAGTTCTTC; cdr3_aa: CASYLDRLSYNEQFF
v_call: TRBV23-1; j_call: TRBJ1-2; d_call: .; clone_size: once; cdr3_nt: TGCGCCAGCAGTCATTCTTTCAGGTTCCATGGCTACACCTTC; cdr3_aa: CASSHSFRFHGYTF
v_call: TRBV4-1; j_call: TRBJ1-1; d_call: .; clone_size: .; cdr3_nt: TGCGCCAGCAGCCAGAGGGCAAACACTGAAGCTTTCTTT; cdr3_aa: CASSQRANTEAFF
v_call: TRBV27; j_call: TRBJ2-3; d_call: TRBD1; clone_size: .; cdr3_nt: TGTGCCAGCACGGACAGGGGGCGCAAATCAGATACGCAGTATTTT; cdr3_aa: CASTDRGRKSDTQYF
v_call: TRBV28; j_call: TRBJ2-3; d_call: TRBD2; clone_size: .; cdr3_nt: TGTGCCAGCATTCGGGCGGGGGGGCAGAGAGATACGCAGTATTTT; cdr3_aa: CASIRAGGQRDTQYF
v_call: TRBV5-1; j_call: TRBJ2-2; d_call: TRBD2; clone_size: .; cdr3_nt: TGCGCCAGCAGCTTCCTAGCGGGGGTGCTTGACCTCACCGGGGAGCTGTTTTTT; cdr3_aa: CASSFLAGVLDLTGELFF
v_call: TRBV19; j_call: TRBJ2-3; d_call: .; clone_size: .; cdr3_nt: TGTGCCAGTAGTACCCGGGACATGAGCACAGATACGCAGTATTTT; cdr3_aa: CASSTRDMSTDTQYF
v_call: TRBV24-1; j_call: TRBJ2-1; d_call: TRBD2; clone_size: .; cdr3_nt: TGTGCCACCAGTGGTGGGAGGGTCAATGAGCAGTTCTTC; cdr3_aa: CATSGGRVNEQFF
v_call: TRBV15; j_call: TRBJ1-1; d_call: .; clone_size: .; cdr3_nt: TGTGCCACCAGCAGAGATGGTTTTTCGTGGGGCGCTGAAGCTTTCTTT; cdr3_aa: CATSRDGFSWGAEAFF
v_call: TRBV6-2/TRBV6-3; j_call: TRBJ2-1; d_call: TRBD2; clone_size: many; cdr3_nt: TGTGCCAGCAGTTACAGTCCCACTAGCGGGCTTTACAATGAGCAGTTCTTC; cdr3_aa: CASSYSPTSGLYNEQFF
v_call: TRBV6-5; j_call: TRBJ1-6; d_call: .; clone_size: .; cdr3_nt: TGTGCCAGCAGTTATTGGAAGACAGATAATTCACCCCTCCACTTT; cdr3_aa: CASSYWKTDNSPLHF
v_call: TRBV6-6; j_call: TRBJ1-6; d_call: TRBD1; clone_size: .; cdr3_nt: TGTGCCAGCAGTTACGACGGACAGGCCAATTCACCCCTCCACTTT; cdr3_aa: CASSYDGQANSPLHF
v_call: TRBV6-1; j_call: TRBJ2-7; d_call: .; clone_size: .; cdr3_nt: TGTGCCAGCAGTGATACCGGACGGAGGATTCCCTACGAGCAGTACTTC; cdr3_aa: CASSDTGRRIPYEQYF
v_call: TRBV7-9; j_call: TRBJ1-2; d_call: .; clone_size: .; cdr3_nt: TGTGCCAGCAGCTTTGCGGGCAGGCCGGGGAATGGCTACACCTTC; cdr3_aa: CASSFAGRPGNGYTF
v_call: TRBV6-6; j_call: TRBJ1-4; d_call: .; clone_size: .; cdr3_nt: TGTGCCAGCAGTTCCGAGGGTACCAGAGAAAAACTGTTTTTT; cdr3_aa: CASSSEGTREKLFF
v_call: TRBV14; j_call: TRBJ2-7; d_call: TRBD1; clone_size: .; cdr3_nt: TGTGCCAGCAGCCAAACAGGGGAATTGGGCTACGAGCAGTACTTC; cdr3_aa: CASSQTGELGYEQYF
v_call: TRBV9; j_call: TRBJ1-1; d_call: .; clone_size: .; cdr3_nt: TGTGCCAGCAGCGTAGCCGGGAACACTGAAGCTTTCTTT; cdr3_aa: CASSVAGNTEAFF
v_call: TRBV28; j_call: TRBJ2-1; d_call: .; clone_size: .; cdr3_nt: TGTGCCAGCAGCCAACTCCCCCTCAATGAGCAGTTCTTC; cdr3_aa: CASSQLPLNEQFF
v_call: TRBV19; j_call: TRBJ1-5; d_call: TRBD1; clone_size: .; cdr3_nt: TGTGCCAGTAGTGGGACAGGGGGCTTACAGCCCCAGCATTTT; cdr3_aa: CASSGTGGLQPQHF
v_call: TRBV19; j_call: TRBJ1-5; d_call: TRBD1; clone_size: .; cdr3_nt: TGTGCCAGTAGTACCTTCGGACAGGGCGAATGGGGTAACCAGCCCCAGCATTTT; cdr3_aa: CASSTFGQGEWGNQPQHF
v_call: TRBV7-2; j_call: TRBJ2-1; d_call: TRBD1; clone_size: .; cdr3_nt: TGTGCCAGCAGCTTATTAGGGGGCATAGTCGGCGGCAGAGGGAATGAGCAGTTCTTC; cdr3_aa: CASSLLGGIVGGRGNEQFF
v_call: TRBV19; j_call: TRBJ1-6; d_call: TRBD1; clone_size: .; cdr3_nt: TGTGCCAGTCGGGACAGCTCCTATAATTCACCCCTCCACTTT; cdr3_aa: CASRDSSYNSPLHF
v_call: TRBV2; j_call: TRBJ1-1; d_call: .; clone_size: once; cdr3_nt: TGTGCCAGCAGTGAAGTTCGGCCAGGGTTAACGGCTGAAGCTTTCTTT; cdr3_aa: CASSEVRPGLTAEAFF
v_call: TRBV7-9; j_call: TRBJ2-5; d_call: TRBD2; clone_size: .; cdr3_nt: TGTGCCAGCAGCTTTAGCGGGAGGGGCCAAGAGACCCAGTACTTC; cdr3_aa: CASSFSGRGQETQYF
v_call: TRBV7-9; j_call: TRBJ2-1; d_call: TRBD1; clone_size: once; cdr3_nt: TGTGCCAGCAGCTTCCAACCAAGGGGGCGTAAATGGGCCCACAATGAGCAGTTCTTC; cdr3_aa: CASSFQPRGRKWAHNEQFF
v_call: TRBV19; j_call: TRBJ1-2; d_call: .; clone_size: .; cdr3_nt: TGTGCCAGTCAACCAGGTGGATTTAACTATGGCTACACCTTC; cdr3_aa: CASQPGGFNYGYTF
v_call: TRBV18; j_call: TRBJ2-1; d_call: TRBD2; clone_size: .; cdr3_nt: TGTGCCAGCTCACCCCAGGGACTAGCGGGAGCCTTTGAGCAGTTCTTC; cdr3_aa: CASSPQGLAGAFEQFF
v_call: TRBV9; j_call: TRBJ1-4; d_call: .; clone_size: .; cdr3_nt: TGTGCCAGCAGCGTAGCGGAGGGTCCTAATGAAAAACTGTTTTTT; cdr3_aa: CASSVAEGPNEKLFF
v_call: TRBV11-2; j_call: TRBJ1-2; d_call: TRBD1; clone_size: .; cdr3_nt: TGTGCCAGCAGCCCGCTATACCGAAAGACAGGGGAAGTTTATGGCTACACCTTC; cdr3_aa: CASSPLYRKTGEVYGYTF
v_call: TRBV10-3; j_call: TRBJ2-1; d_call: TRBD2; clone_size: once; cdr3_nt: TGTGCCATCAGTGAGTCGGGTCTAGCGGGAAGGAATGAGCAGTTCTTC; cdr3_aa: CAISESGLAGRNEQFF
v_call: TRBV19; j_call: TRBJ1-1; d_call: TRBD1; clone_size: .; cdr3_nt: TGTGCCAGTAGGCAGGGGGGCACTGAAGCTTTCTTT; cdr3_aa: CASRQGGTEAFF
v_call: TRBV24-1; j_call: TRBJ1-2; d_call: TRBD1; clone_size: .; cdr3_nt: TGTGCCACCAGTGATCTCCGACAGGGTGGGTACTATGGCTACACCTTC; cdr3_aa: CATSDLRQGGYYGYTF
v_call: TRBV19; j_call: TRBJ1-1; d_call: .; clone_size: .; cdr3_nt: TGTGCCAGTAGTTTGCAGGGTTCCACTGAAGCTTTCTTT; cdr3_aa: CASSLQGSTEAFF
v_call: TRBV7-6; j_call: TRBJ2-7; d_call: TRBD1; clone_size: .; cdr3_nt: TGTGCCAGCAGCCTAAACCGGGGACAGAACTACGAGCAGTACTTC; cdr3_aa: CASSLNRGQNYEQYF
v_call: TRBV5-1; j_call: TRBJ2-7; d_call: .; clone_size: .; cdr3_nt: TGCGCCAGCAGCTACGGGAGCCCTGTGCTGTACGAGCAGTACTTC; cdr3_aa: CASSYGSPVLYEQYF
v_call: TRBV10-3; j_call: TRBJ2-2; d_call: .; clone_size: .; cdr3_nt: TGTGCCATCAGTGTAATCGGGGAAAACACCGGGGAGCTGTTTTTT; cdr3_aa: CAISVIGENTGELFF
v_call: TRBV15; j_call: TRBJ1-4; d_call: .; clone_size: .; cdr3_nt: TGTGCCACCAGCAGAGCCGTGACAGCCAAGCCAACTAATGAAAAACTGTTTTTT; cdr3_aa: CATSRAVTAKPTNEKLFF
v_call: TRBV30; j_call: TRBJ2-3; d_call: TRBD2; clone_size: .; cdr3_nt: TGTGCCTGGAGCAAGACTAGCGTTACGCAGTATTTT; cdr3_aa: CAWSKTSVTQYF
v_call: TRBV3-1/TRBV3-2; j_call: TRBJ1-2; d_call: .; clone_size: .; cdr3_nt: TGTGCCAGCAGCCAATCGGACACCGATGGCTACACCTTC; cdr3_aa: CASSQSDTDGYTF
v_call: TRBV19; j_call: TRBJ1-5; d_call: TRBD1; clone_size: .; cdr3_nt: TGTGCCAGTAGTATAGACCACAGGGGCGCTCAGCCCCAGCATTTT; cdr3_aa: CASSIDHRGAQPQHF